This TCR beta chain was sequenced during a study of T cell repertoires in cytomegalovirus infection (dated by TCRdb to between 2018 and 2020). Describing the broader study: Donor HLA type was relevant to the analysis, as public TCR beta signatures indicated carriage of CMV infection together with the matching HLA type. Overall results and qualifications from the work: The ex vivo response was dominated by HLA-C-restricted CMV-specific TCR beta clonotypes, and the single most frequent clonotype in two of eight donors was supplied by these HLA-C-restricted clonotypes. In both this cohort and an independent cohort of approximately 350 donors, the cumulative frequency of public TCR beta family members distinguished carriers of CMV infection plus the relevant HLA type.

This clonotype was seen a few times. It lacks a known antigen. Base qualities are missing; no much larger clone stands one base away. These reads were obtained on an Illumina HiSeq 1500. TCRdb reran the public reads through fastp at Q25 and MiXCR, keeping productive beta chains. Each entry is one CDR3 protein sequence, shown with its most common DNA and genes. Across this sample there are roughly 500,000 distinct CDR3 sequences, with over 9% seen only once. More than 8.5% of the sample rests with the top ten. Its CDR3 holds 16 amino acids, cysteine through phenylalanine. The DNA shown is the 48-base CDR3, in frame from base 1. The germline V gene (reference sequence) gives CDR1 as LNHNV and CDR2 as YYDKDF. V and J are trimmed by 9 bases and 3 bases, and the gene matches miss 7 bases of the junction.

The sequence was obtained from a human donor in good health (CMV status not recorded). Some clones in this sample may be carry-over from other donors' samples. What was sequenced was PBMCs. This chain is built from TRBV15 and TRBJ2-6, with 11 bases in between that match TRBD1. This receptor carries the CDR3 CATRTGGSGGANVLTF. Here is the DNA: TGTGCCACTCGGACAGGGGGCTCAGGTGGGGCCAACGTCCTGACTTTC.